One and the same sample provided the 27 T cell receptor beta chains below, sequenced in a study of Ad26.COV2.S vaccination and SARS-CoV-2 variants. Profiling relied on immunoSEQ multiplex PCR, and the TCRdb table lists in-frame clones only, not all of them. The data show about 410,000 clones, about 85% seen once. Treatment defined: approximately 18 received Ad26.COV2.S at low or high dose, single or two shots; roughly 5 received placebo; per-sample allocation not given. Sampling occurred on day 63 after the first vaccine or placebo injection. The sample here was peripheral blood, taken in a trial of Ad26.COV2.S vaccine versus placebo. The receptor source for this set is a person between 18 and 59 years old who received the Ad26.COV2.S COVID-19 vaccine or a placebo.

The chain is built from TRBV5-1 and TRBJ2-1, with D possibly TRBD2 on 6 matching bases. The CDR3 sequence is 13 residues long. Germline CDR1 reads SGHRS; CDR2 reads YFSETQ. The germline V and J ends were trimmed by 2 bases and 8 bases, with 11 bases remaining between them. Here the CDR3 reads CASSFGGFDEQFF. The CDR3 coding sequence is TGCGCCAGCAGCTTTGGAGGGTTCGATGAGCAGTTCTTC.

The gene calls are TRBV3-1 (or the pseudogene TRBV3-2) and TRBJ1-4; 8 positions match TRBD1. This CDR3 is built from 16 residues. The germline V gene encodes CDR1 LGHDT and CDR2 YNNKEL (reference sequence). V gave up 0 bases and J gave up 10 bases; unmatched junction bases: 10. The CDR3 nucleotides read TGTGCCAGCAGCCAAGATGGACAGGGCAAAAGGGGAAAACTGTTTTTT. Its translation: CASSQDGQGKRGKLFF.

CDR3 loop: CASSPGTGMLSGYTF. The CDR3 DNA sequence: TGTGCCAGTAGCCCCGGGACAGGGATGTTGAGTGGCTACACCTTC. V and J are TRBV19 and TRBJ1-2; TRBD1 aligns across 9 bases. Germline assignment: CDR1 LNHDA and CDR2 SQIVND (reference sequence). The CDR3 extends over 15 amino acids. With V trimmed by 6 bases and J by 7 bases, 12 bases remained unmatched.

The gene calls are TRBV3-1 (or the pseudogene TRBV3-2) and TRBJ1-2, with D unclear. There are 13 residues in the CDR3. Trimming took off 0 bases at V and 8 bases at J, with 10 bases between the two ends. CDR1 is LGHDT and CDR2 is YNNKEL in the germline V gene (reference sequence). CDR3 protein: CASSQDPRQGYTF. CDR3 nucleotide sequence: TGTGCCAGCAGCCAAGATCCCCGTCAAGGCTACACCTTC.

The rearrangement links TRBV6-2 or TRBV6-3 to TRBJ1-5, with 7 bases identical to TRBD1. Losses at the gene ends were 0 bases for V and 6 bases for J; bases not matched to a gene: 11. This CDR3 has 17 amino acids. Looked up from germline, CDR1 is MNHEY and CDR2 is SVGEGT. CDR3 region: CASSYSRFGTDRQPQHF. As DNA, the CDR3 is TGTGCCAGCAGTTACTCGAGATTCGGGACAGACCGTCAGCCCCAGCATTTT.

This chain uses TRBV4-1 with TRBJ2-5, with 13 bases aligning to TRBD2. The CDR3 has 20 residues. After removal of 2 bases from V and 0 bases from J, the junction contained 12 bases not matched to a gene. From germline, CDR1 is MGHRA and CDR2 YSYEKL. CDR3 sequence reads: CASSQPLRTSGGRYQETQYF. The CDR3 DNA follows: TGCGCCAGCAGCCAACCTCTCCGGACTAGCGGGGGAAGGTACCAAGAGACCCAGTACTTC.

The V gene is TRBV5-1, the J gene TRBJ1-5, with D maybe TRBD1 (5 bases). CDR1 SGHRS and CDR2 YFSETQ come from the germline V gene. The CDR3 extends over 15 amino acids. V was clipped by 5 bases and J by 4 bases, with 16 bases between them. DNA of the CDR3: TGCGCCAGCAGTTTTATTCCGGGACCGAATCAGCCCCAGCATTTT. It translates to CASSFIPGPNQPQHF.

The V gene is TRBV19, the J gene TRBJ2-3, with 10 bases fitting TRBD2. The CDR3 consists of 17 residues. V trimming: 3 bases; J trimming: 0 bases; junction bases outside the gene matches: 6. Germline CDR1 LNHDA, CDR2 SQIVND (reference sequence). CDR3: CASSIQRGGPSTDTQYF. In nucleotides, the CDR3 is TGTGCCAGTAGTATCCAGCGGGGGGGCCCTAGCACAGATACGCAGTATTTT.

V gene TRBV6-2 or TRBV6-3 combines with J gene TRBJ2-7; D gene uncertain. The germline V and J ends were trimmed by 6 bases and 2 bases, with 5 bases remaining between them. CDR1 and CDR2 from the germline V gene are MNHEY and SVGEGT. The CDR3 length is 11 residues. The CDR3 here is CASSQAYEQYF. The CDR3 nucleotides are TGTGCCAGCAGCCAGGCCTACGAGCAGTACTTC.

The chain joins TRBV11-3 to TRBJ2-1, with D uncertain. With 2 bases removed from V and 4 bases from J, the gap between germline ends came to 12 bases. This CDR3 is 15 amino acids long. Germline V gene lookup returns CDR1 SGHNT and CDR2 YENEEA. Written as DNA, the CDR3 is TGTGCCAGCAGCTTAAGGGAATCCCTTTACAATGAGCAGTTCTTC. The encoded protein is CASSLRESLYNEQFF.

The chain links TRBV2 to TRBJ1-5; no reliable D call. CDR3 length: 15 amino acids. Germline V lookup: CDR1 SNHLY, CDR2 FYNNEI. V was cut by 1 base and J by 3 bases, with 10 bases left in between. This CDR3 is CASSEGLRDNQPQHF. CDR3 bases: TGTGCCAGCAGTGAAGGGTTACGGGACAATCAGCCCCAGCATTTT.

This sequence joins TRBV6-8 and TRBJ2-7; 10 nucleotides agree with TRBD1. This CDR3 is built from 19 residues. The germline gives CDR1 MNHGY, CDR2 SAAAGT. V was pared by 5 bases and J by 3 bases, with 19 bases of the junction left unmatched. CDR3 DNA: TGTGCCAGCAGTAGAAATAACGGACAGGGGGGGTCTGGTAACTACGAGCAGTACTTC. It is translated as CASSRNNGQGGSGNYEQYF.

This chain links TRBV2 with TRBJ2-7; 7 positions agree with TRBD1. CDR3 size: 12 residues. Germline V CDR1 and CDR2: SNHLY, FYNNEI. V lost 6 bases and J lost 4; bases outside the gene matches: 3. The CDR3 is CASSSTGYEQYF. DNA of the CDR3: TGTGCCAGCAGCTCGACAGGGTACGAGCAGTACTTC.

V usage is TRBV6-9 and J usage is TRBJ2-1, with TRBD2 matching 14 bases. The germline gives CDR1 MNHGY, CDR2 SVAAGI. The V and J ends lost 4 bases and 0 bases, in that order; junction bases with no gene match: 11. The CDR3 sequence is 20 residues long. The chain's CDR3 is CASSLRQGLAGASSYNEQFF. The CDR3, as DNA: TGTGCCAGCAGTTTACGTCAGGGACTAGCGGGGGCCAGCTCCTACAATGAGCAGTTCTTC.

This sequence joins TRBV2 and TRBJ1-1; D gene ambiguous. In germline, CDR1 is SNHLY, CDR2 FYNNEI. The CDR3 is made up of 13 amino acids. V shed 9 bases and J shed 0 bases, with 11 bases lying between them. The CDR3 coding sequence is TGTGCCAGTGGTGGGGAGGTGAACACTGAAGCTTTCTTT. The encoded protein is CASGGEVNTEAFF.

This chain connects TRBV24-1 to TRBJ2-2; D perhaps matches TRBD2 (6 bases). The germline V gene has CDR1 KGHDR and CDR2 SFDVKD. V was cut by 3 bases and J by 3 bases, with 10 bases left in between. The CDR3 has 15 residues. CDR3 amino acids: CATSDPGRDTGELFF. CDR3 DNA: TGTGCCACCAGTGATCCCGGGAGAGACACCGGGGAGCTGTTTTTT.

This clone has only a few counts. V and J are TRBV5-1 and TRBJ2-3; the D is unclear. V lost 4 bases and J 5 bases, leaving 17 bases between the germline ends. The germline V gene encodes CDR1 SGHRS and CDR2 YFSETQ. The CDR3 totals 15 residues. Written as DNA, the CDR3 is TGCGCCAGCAGCAGCCAGGTCCAGCGAAAAGATACGCAGTATTTT. Encoded protein: CASSSQVQRKDTQYF.

With respect to this clone: Different DNA sequences within this sample yield the same CDR3. The V gene is TRBV9, the J gene TRBJ1-5; D is unresolved. Trimming took 0 bases from V and 4 from J, leaving 5 bases between them. The CDR3 covers 13 residues. Germline V gene data show CDR1 as SGDLS and CDR2 as YYNGEE. The CDR3 region has the DNA TGTGCCAGCAGCGTAGGTGAAAATCAGCCCCAGCATTTT. Translated: CASSVGENQPQHF.

To note about this clone: This specimen includes other DNA sequences encoding the same CDR3. The gene calls are TRBV2 and TRBJ2-2, with D unresolved. CDR3 length equals 13 residues. The V end was cut by 8 bases, the J end by 0 bases, with 7 bases between. The germline CDR1 and CDR2 sequences are SNHLY and FYNNEI. The CDR3 loop is CASRSTNTGELFF. The DNA for the CDR3 is TGTGCCAGCCGGTCAACGAACACCGGGGAGCTGTTTTTT.

V and J are TRBV11-2 and TRBJ1-4, with D unresolved. Per the germline V gene, CDR1 is SGHAT and CDR2 is FQNNGV. The CDR3 consists of 14 residues. Trimming removed 0 bases at V and 7 bases at J, with 9 bases between. CDR3 amino acids: CASSLDHTTEKLFF. In nucleotides, the CDR3 is TGTGCCAGCAGCTTAGATCATACGACTGAAAAACTGTTTTTT. The full variable domain, completed using reference TRBV11-2 and TRBJ1-4, is EAGVAQSPRYKIIEKRQSVAFWCNPISGHATLYWYQQILGQGPKLLIQFQNNGVVDDSQLPKDRFSAERLKGVDSTLKIQPAKLEDSAVYLCASSLDHTTEKLFFGSGTQLSVL.

The CDR3 reads CASSEQFGGSYEQYF. DNA for the CDR3: TGTGCCAGCAGTGAACAGTTCGGGGGTTCCTACGAGCAGTACTTC. The chain has TRBV2 and TRBJ2-7; weak D call: TRBD2 (6 bases). The CDR3 extends over 15 amino acids. Trimming cost V 2 bases and J 1 base, with 12 bases left between them. CDR1 is SNHLY and CDR2 is FYNNEI in the germline V gene.

The chain couples TRBV20-1 to TRBJ2-3, with D tentatively TRBD1 (6 bases). The CDR3 has 15 residues. V dropped 3 bases and J dropped 3 bases, with 16 bases sitting between them. Germline assignment: CDR1 DFQATT and CDR2 SNEGSKA (reference sequence). CDR3 in amino acids: CSASPSGTGTDTQYF. CDR3 nucleotides: TGCAGTGCTAGTCCATCCGGCACAGGGACAGATACGCAGTATTTT.

The chain recombines TRBV27 with TRBJ1-5; TRBD1 aligns across 10 bases. CDR1 and CDR2 from the germline V gene are MNHEY and SMNVEV (reference sequence). This CDR3 comprises 15 residues. After removal of 6 bases from V and 2 bases from J, the junction contained 4 bases not matched to a gene. The CDR3 bases are TGTGCCAGCAGCCGGGACAGGGGTGGCAATCAGCCCCAGCATTTT. Translated, it gives CASSRDRGGNQPQHF.

V and J are TRBV7-6 and TRBJ2-5; 12 bases line up with TRBD2. Losses at the gene ends were 4 bases for V and 5 bases for J; bases not matched to a gene: 11. CDR1 is SGHVS and CDR2 is FNYEAQ in the germline V gene. The CDR3 spans 17 residues. The CDR3 loop reads CASSSGLLAGGGETQYF. For the CDR3, the DNA is TGTGCCAGCAGCTCGGGCCTACTAGCGGGGGGCGGGGAGACCCAGTACTTC.

As regards this clone: The sample carries other DNA sequences with the same CDR3. The chain links TRBV5-1 to TRBJ2-5; D perhaps matches TRBD2 (5 bases). The germline gives CDR1 SGHRS, CDR2 YFSETQ. CDR3 length: 14 amino acids. The ends were cut back, 2 bases at V and 5 bases at J, with 13 bases in the middle. Here the CDR3 reads CASSFGLSPETQYF. CDR3 nucleotides: TGCGCCAGCAGCTTCGGACTGTCTCCGGAGACCCAGTACTTC.

The rearrangement uses TRBV5-1 and TRBJ2-4; no clear D gene. Per the germline V gene, CDR1 is SGHRS and CDR2 is YFSETQ. The length of the CDR3 is 12 residues. V lost 4 bases, J lost 16 bases, and 18 bases lay in between. This CDR3 reads CASSEPGHSPYF. The CDR3 coding sequence is TGCGCCAGCAGCGAACCGGGCCATAGCCCTTACTTC.

This chain connects TRBV7-2 to TRBJ2-1; 8 bases are shared with TRBD1. The V gene end was trimmed by 7 bases and the J gene end by 8 bases; junction bases not matched to a gene: 10. This CDR3 is built from 14 residues. Germline CDR1 SGHTA, CDR2 FQGNSA. CDR3: CASNGQTGDDEQFF. CDR3 coding DNA: TGTGCCAGCAACGGGCAGACAGGGGACGATGAGCAGTTCTTC.